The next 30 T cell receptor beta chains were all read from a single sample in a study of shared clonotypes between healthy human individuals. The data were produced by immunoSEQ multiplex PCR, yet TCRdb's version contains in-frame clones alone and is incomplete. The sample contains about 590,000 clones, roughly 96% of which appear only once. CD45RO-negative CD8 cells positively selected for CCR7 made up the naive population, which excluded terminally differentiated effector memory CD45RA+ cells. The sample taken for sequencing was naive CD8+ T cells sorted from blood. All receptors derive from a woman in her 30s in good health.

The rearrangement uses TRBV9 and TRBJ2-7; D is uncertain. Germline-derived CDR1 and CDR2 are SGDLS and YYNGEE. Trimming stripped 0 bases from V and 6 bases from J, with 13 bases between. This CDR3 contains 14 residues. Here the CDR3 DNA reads TGTGCCAGCAGCGTAGATCAAGGGCCCATCGAGCAGTACTTC. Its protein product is CASSVDQGPIEQYF. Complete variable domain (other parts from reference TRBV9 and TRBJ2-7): DSGVTQTPKHLITATGQRVTLRCSPRSGDLSVYWYQQSLDQGLQFLIQYYNGEERAKGNILERFSAQQFPDLHSELNLSSLELGDSALYFCASSVDQGPIEQYFGPGTRLTVT.

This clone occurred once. The CDR3 spells CASSQDWASGMYNEQFF. CDR3 coding DNA: TGTGCCAGCAGCCAAGATTGGGCTAGCGGGATGTACAATGAGCAGTTCTTC. The chain is built from TRBV14 and TRBJ2-1, with TRBD2 identical over 9 bases. This CDR3 region has 17 residues. CDR1 and CDR2 from the germline V gene are SGHDN and FVKESK. The trim removed 0 bases at V and 4 bases at J, leaving 7 bases unmatched.

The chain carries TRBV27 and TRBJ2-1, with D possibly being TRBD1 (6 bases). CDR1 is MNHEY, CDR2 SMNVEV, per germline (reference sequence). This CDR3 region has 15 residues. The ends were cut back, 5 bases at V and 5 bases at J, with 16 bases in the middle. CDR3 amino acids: CASSQIGGSNNEQFF. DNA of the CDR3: TGTGCCAGCAGTCAAATTGGGGGCAGTAACAATGAGCAGTTCTTC.

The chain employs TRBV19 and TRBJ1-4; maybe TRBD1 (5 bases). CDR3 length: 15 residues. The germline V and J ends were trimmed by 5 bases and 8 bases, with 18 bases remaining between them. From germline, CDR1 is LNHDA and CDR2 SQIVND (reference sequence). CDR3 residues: CASSLRGTMGEKLFF. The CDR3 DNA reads TGTGCCAGTAGTCTCCGTGGGACCATGGGGGAAAAACTGTTTTTT.

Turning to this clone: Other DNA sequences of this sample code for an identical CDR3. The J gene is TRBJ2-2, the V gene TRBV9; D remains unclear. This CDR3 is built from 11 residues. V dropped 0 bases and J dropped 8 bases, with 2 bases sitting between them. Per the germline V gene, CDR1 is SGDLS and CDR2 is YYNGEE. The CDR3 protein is CASSVGGELFF. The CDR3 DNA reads TGTGCCAGCAGCGTAGGAGGGGAGCTGTTTTTT.

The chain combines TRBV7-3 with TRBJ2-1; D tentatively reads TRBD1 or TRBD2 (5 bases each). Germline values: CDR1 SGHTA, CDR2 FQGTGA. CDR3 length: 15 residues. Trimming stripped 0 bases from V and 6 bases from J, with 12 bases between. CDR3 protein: CASSLTLRGANEQFF. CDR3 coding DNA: TGTGCCAGCAGCTTAACGTTAAGGGGAGCCAATGAGCAGTTCTTC. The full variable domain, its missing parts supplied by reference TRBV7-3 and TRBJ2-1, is GAGVSQTPSNKVTEKGKYVELRCDPISGHTALYWYRQSLGQGPEFLIYFQGTGAADDSGLPNDRFFAVRPEGSVSTLKIQRTERGDSAVYLCASSLTLRGANEQFFGPGTRLTVL.

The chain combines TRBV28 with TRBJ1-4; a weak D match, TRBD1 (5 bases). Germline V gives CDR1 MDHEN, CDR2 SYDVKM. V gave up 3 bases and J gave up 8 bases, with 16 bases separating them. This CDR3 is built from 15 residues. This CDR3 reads CASSFPLTPGEKLFF. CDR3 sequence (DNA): TGTGCCAGCAGTTTTCCATTAACCCCAGGGGAAAAACTGTTTTTT.

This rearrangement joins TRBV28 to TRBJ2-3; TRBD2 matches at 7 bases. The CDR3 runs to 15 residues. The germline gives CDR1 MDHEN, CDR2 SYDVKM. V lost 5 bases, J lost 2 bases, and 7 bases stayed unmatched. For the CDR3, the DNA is TGTGCCAGCAGTCCGCTAGCGGAAAACACAGATACGCAGTATTTT. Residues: CASSPLAENTDTQYF.

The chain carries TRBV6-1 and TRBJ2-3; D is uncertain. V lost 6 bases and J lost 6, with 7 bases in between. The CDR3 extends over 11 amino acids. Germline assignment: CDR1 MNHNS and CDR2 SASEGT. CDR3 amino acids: CASRSTDTQYF. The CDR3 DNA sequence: TGTGCCAGCAGATCAACTGATACGCAGTATTTT.

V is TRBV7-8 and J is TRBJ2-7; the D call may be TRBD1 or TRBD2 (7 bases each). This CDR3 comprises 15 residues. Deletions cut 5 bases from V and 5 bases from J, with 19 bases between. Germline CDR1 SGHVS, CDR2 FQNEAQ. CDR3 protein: CASSPMAGGDHEQYF. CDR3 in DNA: TGTGCCAGCAGCCCCATGGCAGGGGGGGATCACGAGCAGTACTTC.

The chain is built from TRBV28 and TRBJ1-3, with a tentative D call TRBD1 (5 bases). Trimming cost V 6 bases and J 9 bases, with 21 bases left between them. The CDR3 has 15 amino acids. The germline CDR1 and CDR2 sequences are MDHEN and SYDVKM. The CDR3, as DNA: TGTGCCAGCAGGGAGACGAGCGGGTTTGGGGGCACCATATATTTT. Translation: CASRETSGFGGTIYF. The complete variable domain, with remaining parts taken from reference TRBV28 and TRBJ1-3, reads DVKVTQSSRYLVKRTGEKVFLECVQDMDHENMFWYRQDPGLGLRLIYFSYDVKMKEKGDIPEGYSVSREKKERFSLILESASTNQTSMYLCASRETSGFGGTIYFGEGSWLTVV.

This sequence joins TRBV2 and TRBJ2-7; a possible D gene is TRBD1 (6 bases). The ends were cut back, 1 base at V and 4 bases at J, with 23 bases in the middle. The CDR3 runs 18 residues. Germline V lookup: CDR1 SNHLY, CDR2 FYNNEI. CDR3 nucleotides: TGTGCCAGCAGTGAAGTGATCCCGGGACACGAGAAAGAATACGAGCAGTACTTC. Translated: CASSEVIPGHEKEYEQYF.

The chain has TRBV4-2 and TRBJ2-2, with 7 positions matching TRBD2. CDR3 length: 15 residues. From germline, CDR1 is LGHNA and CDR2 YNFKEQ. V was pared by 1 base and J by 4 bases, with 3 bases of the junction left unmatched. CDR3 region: CASSQGLARTGELFF. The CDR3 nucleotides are TGTGCCAGCAGCCAAGGACTAGCTCGCACCGGGGAGCTGTTTTTT.

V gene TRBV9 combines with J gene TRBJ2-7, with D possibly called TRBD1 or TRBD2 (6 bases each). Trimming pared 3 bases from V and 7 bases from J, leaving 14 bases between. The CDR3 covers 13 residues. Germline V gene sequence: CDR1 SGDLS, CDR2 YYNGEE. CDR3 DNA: TGTGCCAGCAGCGACCCAAAGGGGGGTGAGCAGTACTTC. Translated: CASSDPKGGEQYF.

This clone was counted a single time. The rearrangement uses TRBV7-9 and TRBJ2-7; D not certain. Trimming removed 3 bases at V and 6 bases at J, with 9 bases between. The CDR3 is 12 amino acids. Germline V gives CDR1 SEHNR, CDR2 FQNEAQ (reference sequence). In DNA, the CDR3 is TGTGCCAGCAGCTTTGATCCTAGCGAGCAGTACTTC. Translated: CASSFDPSEQYF.

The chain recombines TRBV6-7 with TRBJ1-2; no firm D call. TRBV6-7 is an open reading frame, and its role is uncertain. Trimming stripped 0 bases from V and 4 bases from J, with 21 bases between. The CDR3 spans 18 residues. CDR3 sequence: CASSYSWAHSYLVYGYTF. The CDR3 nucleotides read TGTGCCAGCAGTTACTCGTGGGCCCACTCGTACCTGGTCTATGGCTACACCTTC.

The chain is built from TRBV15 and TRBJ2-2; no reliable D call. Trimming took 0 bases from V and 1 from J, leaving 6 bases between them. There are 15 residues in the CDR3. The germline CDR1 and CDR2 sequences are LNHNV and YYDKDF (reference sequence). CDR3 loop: CATSRERQNTGELFF. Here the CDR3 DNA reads TGTGCCACCAGCAGAGAACGGCAGAACACCGGGGAGCTGTTTTTT.

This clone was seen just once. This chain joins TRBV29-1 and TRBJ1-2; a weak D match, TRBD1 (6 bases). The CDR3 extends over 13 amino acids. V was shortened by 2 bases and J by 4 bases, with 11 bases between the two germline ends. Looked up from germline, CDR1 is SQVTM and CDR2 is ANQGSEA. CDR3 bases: TGCAGCGTTGAATGGGGGCACCCCTATGGCTACACCTTC. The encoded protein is CSVEWGHPYGYTF.

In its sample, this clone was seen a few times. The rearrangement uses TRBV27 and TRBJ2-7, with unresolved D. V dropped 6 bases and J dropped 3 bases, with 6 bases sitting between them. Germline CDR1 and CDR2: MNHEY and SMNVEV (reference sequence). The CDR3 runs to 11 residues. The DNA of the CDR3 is TGTGCCAGCAGGGGCATCTACGAGCAGTACTTC. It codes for CASRGIYEQYF.

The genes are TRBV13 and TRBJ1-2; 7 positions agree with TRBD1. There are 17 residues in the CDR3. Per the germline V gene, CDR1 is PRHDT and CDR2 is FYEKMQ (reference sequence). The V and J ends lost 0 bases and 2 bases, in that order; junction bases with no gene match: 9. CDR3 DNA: TGTGCCAGCAGCTTAGGGAGGGGGCCCAGGCGGAACTATGGCTACACCTTC. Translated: CASSLGRGPRRNYGYTF. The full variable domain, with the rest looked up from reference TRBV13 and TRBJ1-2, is AAGVIQSPRHLIKEKRETATLKCYPIPRHDTVYWYQQGPGQDPQFLISFYEKMQSDKGSIPDRFSAQQFSDYHSELNMSSLELGDSALYFCASSLGRGPRRNYGYTFGSGTRLTVV.

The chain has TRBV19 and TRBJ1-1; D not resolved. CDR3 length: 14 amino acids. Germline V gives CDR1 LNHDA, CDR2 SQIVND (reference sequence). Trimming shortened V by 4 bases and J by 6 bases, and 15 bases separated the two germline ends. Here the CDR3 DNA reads TGTGCCAGTAGTACGTGGACCAGAGGCGCTGAAGCTTTCTTT. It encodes CASSTWTRGAEAFF.

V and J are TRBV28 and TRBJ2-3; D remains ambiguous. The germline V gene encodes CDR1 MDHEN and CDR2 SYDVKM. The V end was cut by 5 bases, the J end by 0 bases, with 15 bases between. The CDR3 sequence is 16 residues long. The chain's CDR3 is CASSQSRDYSTDTQYF. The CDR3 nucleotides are TGTGCCAGCAGTCAATCCCGAGATTATAGCACAGATACGCAGTATTTT.

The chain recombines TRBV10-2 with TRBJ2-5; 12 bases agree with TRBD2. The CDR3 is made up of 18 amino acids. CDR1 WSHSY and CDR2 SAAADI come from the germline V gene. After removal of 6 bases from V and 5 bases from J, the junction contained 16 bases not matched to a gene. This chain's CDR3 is CASSGGLAGWTGPETQYF. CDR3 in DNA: TGCGCCAGCAGCGGAGGACTAGCGGGATGGACAGGGCCGGAGACCCAGTACTTC.

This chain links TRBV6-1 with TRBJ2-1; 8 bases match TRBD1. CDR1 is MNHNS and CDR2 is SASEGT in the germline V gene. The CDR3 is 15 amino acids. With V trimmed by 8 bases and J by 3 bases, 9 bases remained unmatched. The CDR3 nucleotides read TGTGCCAGCCGATCCGGGACAGGCTACTACAATGAGCAGTTCTTC. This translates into CASRSGTGYYNEQFF.

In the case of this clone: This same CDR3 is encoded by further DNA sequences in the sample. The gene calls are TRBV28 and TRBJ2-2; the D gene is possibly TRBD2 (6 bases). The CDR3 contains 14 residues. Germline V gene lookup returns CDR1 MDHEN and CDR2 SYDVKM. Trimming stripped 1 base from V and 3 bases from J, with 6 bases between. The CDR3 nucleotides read TGTGCCAGCAGTTTATCGGGGGACACCGGGGAGCTGTTTTTT. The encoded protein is CASSLSGDTGELFF. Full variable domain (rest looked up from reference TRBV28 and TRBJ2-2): DVKVTQSSRYLVKRTGEKVFLECVQDMDHENMFWYRQDPGLGLRLIYFSYDVKMKEKGDIPEGYSVSREKKERFSLILESASTNQTSMYLCASSLSGDTGELFFGEGSRLTVL.

The CDR3 region is CASSPGQARTGNTIYF. The CDR3 nucleotides read TGTGCCAGCAGCCCAGGACAGGCGCGGACTGGAAACACCATATATTTT. The J gene is TRBJ1-3, the V gene TRBV7-6; 7 bases map to TRBD1. There are 16 residues in the CDR3. V was clipped by 5 bases and J by 2 bases; unmatched bases: 9. Germline values: CDR1 SGHVS, CDR2 FNYEAQ.

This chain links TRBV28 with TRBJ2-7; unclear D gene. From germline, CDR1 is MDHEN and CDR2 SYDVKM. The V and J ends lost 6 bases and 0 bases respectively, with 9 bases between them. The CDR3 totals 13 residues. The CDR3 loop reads CASRYTYSYEQYF. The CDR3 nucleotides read TGTGCCAGCAGGTACACCTACTCCTACGAGCAGTACTTC. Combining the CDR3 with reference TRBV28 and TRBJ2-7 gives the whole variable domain DVKVTQSSRYLVKRTGEKVFLECVQDMDHENMFWYRQDPGLGLRLIYFSYDVKMKEKGDIPEGYSVSREKKERFSLILESASTNQTSMYLCASRYTYSYEQYFGPGTRLTVT.

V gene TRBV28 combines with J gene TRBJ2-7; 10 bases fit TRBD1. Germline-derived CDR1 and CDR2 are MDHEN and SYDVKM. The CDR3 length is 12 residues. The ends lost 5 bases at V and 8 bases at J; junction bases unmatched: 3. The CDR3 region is CASSQDRGQQYF. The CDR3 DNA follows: TGTGCCAGCAGTCAAGACAGGGGGCAGCAGTACTTC.

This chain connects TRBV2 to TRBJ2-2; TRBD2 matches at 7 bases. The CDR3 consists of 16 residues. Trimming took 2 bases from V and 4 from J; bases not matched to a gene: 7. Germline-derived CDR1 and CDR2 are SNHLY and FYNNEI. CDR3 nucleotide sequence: TGTGCCAGCAGTGAACTGGCGGGAGCGGGCACCGGGGAGCTGTTTTTT. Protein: CASSELAGAGTGELFF.

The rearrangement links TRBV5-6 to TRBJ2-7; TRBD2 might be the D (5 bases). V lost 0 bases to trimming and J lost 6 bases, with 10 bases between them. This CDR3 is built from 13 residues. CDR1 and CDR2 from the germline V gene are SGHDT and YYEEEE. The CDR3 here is CASSLGGPSEQYF. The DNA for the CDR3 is TGTGCCAGCAGCTTGGGAGGGCCAAGCGAGCAGTACTTC.